A single sample gave rise to the 25 T cell receptor beta chains below, sequenced in a study of molecular identifiers for immune sequencing clone quantification. Each CDR3 protein gets one entry after TCRdb re-called the PCR reads with MiXCR. The data show approximately 590,000 distinct CDR3 sequences, less than 30% seen once. Sequenced sample: naive CD8+ T cells from blood, with Jurkat cell RNA spiked in. Regarding subset: FACS-sorted CD8+CD4-CCR7+CD45RA+ naive T cells. These TCRs come from a human donor in good health. Some libraries in this study had Jurkat cell RNA spiked in.

This clonotype was counted between two and nine times. The rearrangement joins TRBV2 to TRBJ2-2; D might be TRBD1 (6 bases). Trimming took 3 bases from V and 3 from J, leaving 11 bases between them. The germline CDR1 and CDR2 sequences are SNHLY and FYNNEI. The CDR3 length is 15 residues. CDR3 sequence reads: CASSDWDKYTGELFF. CDR3 DNA: TGTGCCAGCAGTGACTGGGACAAATACACCGGGGAGCTGTTTTTT.

As for this clonotype: One base separates it from a far larger clone, so it is likely a read error. The J gene is TRBJ1-1, the V gene TRBV7-2; TRBD1 might be the D (6 bases). The germline gives CDR1 SGHTA, CDR2 FQGNSA. The CDR3 contains 14 residues. The CDR3 region is CASSLRGTNTEALF. DNA of the CDR3: TGTGCCAGCAGCTTAAGGGGGACAAACACTGAAGCTCTCTTT.

With regard to this clonotype: An end of the junction differs from the germline gene, which may be a read error. The V and J genes are TRBV2 and TRBJ1-4, with D maybe TRBD1 (6 bases). Germline lookup yields CDR1 SNHLY and CDR2 FYNNEI. The CDR3 is 15 amino acids. The CDR3 reads CDSSEWVGGAEKLFF. In DNA, the CDR3 is TGTGACAGCAGTGAATGGGTGGGGGGCGCCGAAAAACTGTTTTTT.

As regards this clonotype: This CDR3 fails to terminate in the conserved phenylalanine or tryptophan, so it likely reflects a read error. The V and J genes are TRBV4-3 and TRBJ2-2; unclear D gene. Germline V gives CDR1 LGHNA, CDR2 YSLEER. The CDR3 is 16 amino acids. The germline V and J ends were trimmed by 0 bases and 0 bases, with 8 bases remaining between them. CDR3 bases: TGCGCCAGCAGCCAAGATGGCGATACGAACACCGGGGAGCTGTTTTCT. Its translation: CASSQDGDTNTGELFS.

In regard to this clonotype: The junction and the germline gene differ at one end; a read error may be behind it. CDR3 in amino acids: CASNLAGGRDTQYF. In DNA, the CDR3 is TGTGCCAGCAATTTAGCAGGGGGCAGAGATACGCAGTATTTT. This chain uses TRBV12-3 or TRBV12-4 with TRBJ2-3, with 8 bases fitting TRBD1. CDR3 length: 14 residues.

As for this clonotype: A much larger clone sits a single nucleotide away, making a read error possible. This chain connects TRBV4-1 to TRBJ2-5; the match to TRBD2 covers 10 bases. This CDR3 has 15 amino acids. CDR1 and CDR2 (germline): MGHRA, YSYEKL. Losses at the gene ends were 8 bases for V and 2 bases for J; bases not matched to a gene: 8. The chain's CDR3 is CASRYIAGGQETQYF. CDR3 DNA: TGCGCCAGCCGCTACATAGCGGGGGGACAAGAGACCCAGTACTTC.

As to this clonotype: A much bigger clone sits one base away, suggesting this may be a read error. This chain connects TRBV9 to TRBJ2-3; a weak D match, TRBD2 (6 bases). Germline assignment: CDR1 SGDLS and CDR2 YYNGEE. With 0 bases removed from V and 0 bases from J, the gap between germline ends came to 14 bases. There are 17 residues in the CDR3. This CDR3 is CASSVAGGAPSTDTQYF. Here the CDR3 DNA reads TGTGCCAGCAGCGTAGCTGGCGGGGCACCAAGCACAGATACGCAGTATTTT.

This clonotype was counted a few times. The chain joins TRBV12-3 or TRBV12-4 to TRBJ2-3; D unclear. CDR3 length: 14 residues. Trimming shortened V by 1 base and J by 6 bases, and 11 bases separated the two germline ends. In nucleotides, the CDR3 is TGTGCCAGCAGTTTAGGGCTGATGTTCGATACGCAGTATTTT. Its translation: CASSLGLMFDTQYF.

The genes are TRBV5-3 and TRBJ2-1; perhaps TRBD1 as D (6 bases). TRBV5-3 is given ORF status, its function remaining uncertain. Trimming left V 8 bases short and J 0 bases short, with 18 bases between. This CDR3 is 16 amino acids long. The CDR3 sequence is CASSAITGSSYNEQFF. In DNA form, the CDR3 reads TGTGCCAGCAGCGCCATCACAGGGAGCTCCTACAATGAGCAGTTCTTC.

This clonotype was picked up a small number of times. This chain connects TRBV7-9 to TRBJ2-3; 10 bases line up with TRBD2. After removal of 5 bases from V and 5 bases from J, the junction contained 13 bases not matched to a gene. The CDR3 length is 17 residues. Germline values: CDR1 SEHNR, CDR2 FQNEAQ (reference sequence). CDR3 DNA: TGTGCCAGCAGCACCCAGGGTAGCGGGGGGCCGATAGATACGCAGTATTTT. This translates into CASSTQGSGGPIDTQYF.

A few counts support this clonotype. The rearrangement links TRBV27 to TRBJ1-4; 11 bases match TRBD1. This CDR3 has 16 amino acids. The germline V gene has CDR1 MNHEY and CDR2 SMNVEV (reference sequence). J lost 8 bases, V lost 5 bases, and 10 bases had no gene match. The DNA of the CDR3 is TGTGCCAGCAGTCTACTAGGGACAGGGGGTGAGGAAAAACTGTTTTTT. Translated: CASSLLGTGGEEKLFF.

This clonotype has more than one count but fewer than ten. The chain couples TRBV7-2 to TRBJ2-5; TRBD1 matches 7 bases. Germline CDR1 is SGHTA and CDR2 is FQGNSA. CDR3 length: 14 amino acids. Unmatched junction bases numbered 5, after V lost 5 bases and J lost 2 bases. The CDR3, as DNA: TGTGCCAGCAGCCGACAGGGACAACAAGAGACCCAGTACTTC. It specifies CASSRQGQQETQYF. Complete variable domain (other parts from reference TRBV7-2 and TRBJ2-5): GAGVSQSPSNKVTEKGKDVELRCDPISGHTALYWYRQSLGQGLEFLIYFQGNSAPDKSGLPSDRFSAERTGGSVSTLTIQRTQQEDSAVYLCASSRQGQQETQYFGPGTRLLVL.

In its sample, this clonotype was seen a few times. This chain joins TRBV6-2 or TRBV6-3 and TRBJ1-2, with D uncertain. This CDR3 spans 16 amino acids. Trimming took off 4 bases at V and 4 bases at J, with 19 bases between the two ends. Germline assignment: CDR1 MNHEY and CDR2 SVGEGT. The CDR3 DNA sequence: TGTGCCAGCAGTTTCGGGAGTGCCAGCGGACTCTATGGCTACACCTTC. Its translation: CASSFGSASGLYGYTF.

This clonotype was observed at least ten times. The genes are TRBV7-2 and TRBJ2-1; D unresolved. The V gene's germline CDR1 is SGHTA and CDR2 FQGNSA. The CDR3 contains 12 residues. Deletions cut 3 bases from V and 9 bases from J, with 9 bases between. The CDR3 is CASSFSKVEQFF. CDR3 bases: TGTGCCAGCAGCTTTAGTAAGGTTGAGCAGTTCTTC.

This clonotype was seen just once. The V and J genes are TRBV20-1 and TRBJ2-1; 9 bases line up with TRBD2. V lost 0 bases, J lost 9 bases, and 12 bases stayed unmatched. Germline CDR1 reads DFQATT; CDR2 reads SNEGSKA (reference sequence). This CDR3 is built from 16 residues. CDR3 amino acids: CSARDSRVAGVGEQFF. CDR3 nucleotide sequence: TGCAGTGCTAGAGATAGCAGGGTAGCGGGGGTCGGTGAGCAGTTCTTC.

The V and J genes are TRBV30 and TRBJ2-3, with D perhaps TRBD1 (5 bases). Germline assignment: CDR1 GTSNPN and CDR2 SVGIG (reference sequence). The CDR3 has 14 residues. V lost 3 bases, J lost 0 bases, and 10 bases lay in between. The CDR3 is CAWRQDTSTDTQYF. DNA for the CDR3: TGTGCCTGGAGACAGGATACTAGCACAGATACGCAGTATTTT. Based on the CDR3 plus reference TRBV30 and TRBJ2-3, the full variable domain is SQTIHQWPATLVQPVGSPLSLECTVEGTSNPNLYWYRQAAGRGLQLLFYSVGIGQISSEVPQNLSASRPQDRQFILSSKKLLLSDSGFYLCAWRQDTSTDTQYFGPGTRLTVL.

This clonotype has only a few counts. The V and J genes are TRBV30 and TRBJ2-7; 9 bases fit TRBD2. The V gene's germline CDR1 is GTSNPN and CDR2 SVGIG (reference sequence). J lost 5 bases, V lost 0 bases, and 5 bases had no gene match. The CDR3 spans 14 residues. CDR3 region: CAWSVLAGTHEQYF. DNA of the CDR3: TGTGCCTGGAGTGTTCTAGCGGGGACCCACGAGCAGTACTTC.

This clonotype was counted a single time. Mismatch with germline at one junction end may stem from a read error. The chain couples TRBV7-9 to TRBJ2-7; D perhaps matches TRBD1 (5 bases). This CDR3 is 13 amino acids long. The germline V gene has CDR1 SEHNR and CDR2 FQNEAQ (reference sequence). The CDR3 DNA sequence: TGTGCCAGCAGCTTATCAGGGTACTACGAGCAGTCCTTC. Its protein product is CASSLSGYYEQSF.

This clonotype has ten or more counts. The chain couples TRBV24-1 to TRBJ1-5; no clear D. The length of the CDR3 is 14 residues. Germline lookup yields CDR1 KGHDR and CDR2 SFDVKD. Trimming left V 3 bases short and J 4 bases short, with 9 bases between. The CDR3 reads CATSDLTGNQPQHF. CDR3 nucleotides: TGTGCCACCAGTGATCTGACGGGGAATCAGCCCCAGCATTTT.

V usage is TRBV11-2 and J usage is TRBJ2-3; TRBD2 matches at 9 bases. V lost 2 bases, J lost 3 bases, and 3 bases stayed unmatched. Looked up from germline, CDR1 is SGHAT and CDR2 is FQNNGV. The CDR3 consists of 15 residues. The CDR3 sequence is CASSLFSGSTDTQYF. The DNA for the CDR3 is TGTGCCAGCAGCTTATTTAGCGGGAGTACAGATACGCAGTATTTT.

This clonotype was picked up a small number of times. The chain combines TRBV5-1 with TRBJ1-1; D unresolved. V gave up 0 bases and J gave up 10 bases, with 10 bases separating them. CDR1 and CDR2 from the germline V gene are SGHRS and YFSETQ. The CDR3 loop spans 12 amino acids. The CDR3 here is CASSLGADGAFF. Here the CDR3 DNA reads TGCGCCAGCAGCTTGGGCGCCGACGGAGCTTTCTTT.

Comment on this clonotype: An end of the junction does not agree with germline; a read error may underlie this. The chain is built from TRBV6-5 and TRBJ2-3; D uncertain. Germline CDR1 and CDR2: MNHEY and SVGAGI. The CDR3 extends over 14 amino acids. The CDR3 DNA reads as TGTGCCAGCAGCTTAATTTCGGGCACAGATACGCAGAATTTT. It encodes CASSLISGTDTQNF.

J is TRBJ2-7 and V is TRBV20-1; 8 nucleotides align to TRBD1. CDR3 length: 15 residues. Germline V gene lookup returns CDR1 DFQATT and CDR2 SNEGSKA (reference sequence). J lost 5 bases, V lost 2 bases, and 11 bases had no gene match. The CDR3 DNA sequence: TGCAGTGCTAGAACGAGGACAGGGAGTATGAACGAGCAGTACTTC. Its protein is CSARTRTGSMNEQYF.

The sample holds many counts of this clonotype. The chain carries TRBV12-3 or TRBV12-4 and TRBJ1-4, with D perhaps TRBD1 (5 bases). Trimming cost V 7 bases and J 5 bases, with 23 bases left between them. The CDR3 is 17 residues long. The CDR3 bases are TGTGCCAGCACCTTCATAACCCTGGGGCAGAGAAATGAAAAACTGTTTTTT. Translated, it gives CASTFITLGQRNEKLFF.

The J gene is TRBJ2-1, the V gene TRBV7-8; D gene unclear. V gave up 1 base and J gave up 3 bases, with 10 bases separating them. The germline gives CDR1 SGHVS, CDR2 FQNEAQ. CDR3 length equals 15 residues. The CDR3 region has the DNA TGTGCCAGCAGCTTAGTCCTGCTGGGCTACAATGAGCAGTTCTTC. Translated: CASSLVLLGYNEQFF.